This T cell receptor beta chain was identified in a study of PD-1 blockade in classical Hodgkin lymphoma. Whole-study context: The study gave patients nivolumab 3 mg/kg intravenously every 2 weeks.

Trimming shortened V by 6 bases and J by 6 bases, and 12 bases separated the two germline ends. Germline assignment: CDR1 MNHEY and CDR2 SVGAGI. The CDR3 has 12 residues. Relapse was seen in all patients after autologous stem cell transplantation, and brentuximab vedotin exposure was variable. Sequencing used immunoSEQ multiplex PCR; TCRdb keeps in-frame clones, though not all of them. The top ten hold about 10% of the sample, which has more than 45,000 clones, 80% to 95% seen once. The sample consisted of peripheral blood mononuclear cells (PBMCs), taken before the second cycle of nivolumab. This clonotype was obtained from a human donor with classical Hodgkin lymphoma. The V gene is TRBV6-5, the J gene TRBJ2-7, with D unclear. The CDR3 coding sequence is TGTGCCAGCAGCCCAATGGGATCCGAGCAGTACTTC. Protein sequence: CASSPMGSEQYF.